The clone carrying this T cell receptor (beta chain) was found once. This specimen comes from a study of shared clonotypes between healthy human individuals. The germline V and J ends were trimmed by 4 bases and 4 bases, with 8 bases remaining between them. The CDR3 is made up of 13 amino acids. From germline, CDR1 is SGHTA and CDR2 FQGNSA. Subsets obtained from CD4+ cells comprised CD45RA+ naive and CD45RA-negative memory cells. TCRdb keeps only in-frame clones here, not all; method: immunoSEQ multiplex PCR. The profile shows 2.3 million or so clones, roughly 93% of them singletons. This clonotype was obtained from a man younger than 35 in good health. Some clones in this sample may be carry-over from other donors' samples. The sample consisted of naive CD4+ T cells from PBMCs. The subset denotes: CD45RA+ positively selected. V gene TRBV7-2 combines with J gene TRBJ2-4; a weak D match, TRBD2 (5 bases). The CDR3 sequence: CASSWQRKNIQYF. The CDR3, as DNA: TGTGCCAGCAGCTGGCAGCGGAAAAACATTCAGTACTTC.